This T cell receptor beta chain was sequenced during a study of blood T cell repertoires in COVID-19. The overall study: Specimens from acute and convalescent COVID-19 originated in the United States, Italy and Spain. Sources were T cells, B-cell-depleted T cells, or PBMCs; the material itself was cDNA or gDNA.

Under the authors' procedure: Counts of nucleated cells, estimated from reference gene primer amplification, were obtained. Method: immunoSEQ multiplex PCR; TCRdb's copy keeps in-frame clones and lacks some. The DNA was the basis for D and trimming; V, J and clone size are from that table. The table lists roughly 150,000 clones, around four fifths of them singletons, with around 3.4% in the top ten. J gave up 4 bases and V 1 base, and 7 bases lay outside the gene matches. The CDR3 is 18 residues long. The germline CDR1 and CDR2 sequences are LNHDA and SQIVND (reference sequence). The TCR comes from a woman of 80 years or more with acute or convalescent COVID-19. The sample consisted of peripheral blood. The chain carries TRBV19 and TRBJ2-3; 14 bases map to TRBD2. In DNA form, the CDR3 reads TGTGCCAGTAGTATAGCGCCCCTGACTAGCGGGGGGGCAGATACGCAGTATTTT. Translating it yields CASSIAPLTSGGADTQYF. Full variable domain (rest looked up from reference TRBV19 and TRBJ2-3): DGGITQSPKYLFRKEGQNVTLSCEQNLNHDAMYWYRQDPGQGLRLIYYSQIVNDFQKGDIAEGYSVSREKKESFPLTVTSAQKNPTAFYLCASSIAPLTSGGADTQYFGPGTRLTVL.